This TCR beta chain was sequenced for a study of blood T cell repertoires in COVID-19. As for the study in general: There were acute and convalescent COVID-19 samples, and they came from the United States, Italy and Spain. PBMCs, B-cell-depleted T cells, or T cells provided the cDNA or gDNA that made up the material.

Original analysis: Amplified reference gene primers provided the basis for estimating nucleated cell counts. Sequencing was performed with immunoSEQ multiplex PCR; in TCRdb, only in-frame clones are kept and a portion is missing. The D gene and trimming were derived from the DNA, and the V and J assignments and clone size from that table. The sample lists 300,000 to 350,000 clones, 75% to 90% seen once, with less than 2.5% in the top ten. Germline V lookup: CDR1 LNHDA, CDR2 SQIVND (reference sequence). The ends were cut back, 1 base at V and 0 bases at J, with 11 bases in the middle. CDR3 length: 16 residues.

The TCR comes from a young man with active or convalescent COVID-19. The sequenced sample consisted of peripheral blood. The chain has TRBV19 and TRBJ2-3; the D is unclear. The CDR3 reads CASSIGPLLSTDTQYF. The CDR3 nucleotides are TGTGCCAGTAGTATAGGACCACTACTAAGCACAGATACGCAGTATTTT.